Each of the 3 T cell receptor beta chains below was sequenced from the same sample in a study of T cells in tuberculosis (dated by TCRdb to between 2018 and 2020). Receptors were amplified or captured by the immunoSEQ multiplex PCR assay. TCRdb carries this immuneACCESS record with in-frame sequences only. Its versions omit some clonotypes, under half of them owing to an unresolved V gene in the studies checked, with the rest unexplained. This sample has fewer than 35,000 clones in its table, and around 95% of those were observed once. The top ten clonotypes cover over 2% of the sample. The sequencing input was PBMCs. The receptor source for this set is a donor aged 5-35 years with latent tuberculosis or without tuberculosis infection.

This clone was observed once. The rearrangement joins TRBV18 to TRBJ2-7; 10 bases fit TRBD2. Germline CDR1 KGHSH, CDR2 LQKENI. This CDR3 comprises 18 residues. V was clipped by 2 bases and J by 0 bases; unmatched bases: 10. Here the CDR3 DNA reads TGTGCCAGCTCACCATACTCACTAGCGGGATCCCCCTCCTACGAGCAGTACTTC. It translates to CASSPYSLAGSPSYEQYF.

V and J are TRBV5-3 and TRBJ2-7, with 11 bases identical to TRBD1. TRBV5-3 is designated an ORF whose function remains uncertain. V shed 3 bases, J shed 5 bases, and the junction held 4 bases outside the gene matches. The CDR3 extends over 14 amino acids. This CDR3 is CARSSGTGGDEQYF. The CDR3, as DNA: TGTGCCAGAAGCTCCGGGACAGGGGGGGACGAGCAGTACTTC.

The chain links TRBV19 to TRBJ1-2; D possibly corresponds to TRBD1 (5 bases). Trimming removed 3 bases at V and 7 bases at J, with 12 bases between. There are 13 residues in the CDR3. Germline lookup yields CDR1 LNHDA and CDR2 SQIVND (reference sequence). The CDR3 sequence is CASSITLGGGYTF. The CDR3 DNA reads TGTGCCAGTAGTATTACGCTCGGGGGTGGCTACACCTTC.